Listed here is a single TCR beta chain. Antigen specificity is unknown. The data belong to a study of T-cell memory formation after mild COVID-19. Turning to the study itself: Across donors, TCR clusters were largely donor specific. Findings of the study overall: Contracting CD8+ clones were enriched in EMRA, CD4+ mainly in CM and EM. Day 15 to 85 contractors were CD4/CD8 balanced; later expanders leaned CD4+.

The ends were cut back, 1 base at V and 5 bases at J, with 9 bases in the middle. CDR3 size: 14 residues. Germline loops: CDR1 MNHEY, CDR2 SMNVEV (reference sequence). It was 5'RACE with constant-segment primers that produced the TCR alpha and TCR beta cDNA libraries, which carried sample barcodes and UMIs. TCRdb recomputed calls from the 5' RACE reads with MiXCR, one row per CDR3 protein. The sample gives some 310,000 distinct CDR3 sequences, around a fifth of which show up once; around 23% is in the top ten. The gene calls are TRBV27 and TRBJ1-5; D might be TRBD1 (5 bases). The sequencing input was PBMCs or a T cell subset sorted from them (not recorded which). This clonotype originated in a man aged 18 to 35 who had mild COVID-19 (a few samples of this study predate the infection). Cell type and time point are not known. The CDR3 DNA reads as TGTGCCAGCAGTTTATGGCAGGGCGATCAGCCCCAGCATTTT. Translating it yields CASSLWQGDQPQHF.